In its sample, the clone carrying this TCR beta chain was seen a few times. The sample comes from a study of long-term antiretroviral therapy in people with HIV. From each donor, at least one pre-ART PBMC sample and at least two post-ART PBMC samples were obtained. Survey-level immunoSEQ v3.0 assays were run. Only in-frame clones appear in the TCRdb table, and some are missing; sequencing was by immunoSEQ multiplex PCR. The sample has tens of thousands of clones; around 90% are singletons. This receptor was identified in a woman aged 40 to 50 with HIV. The sequences come from unsorted PBMCs, collected 5 to 5.5 years after starting antiretroviral therapy.

The CDR3 reads CSARTGFEQYF. The CDR3 coding sequence is TGCAGTGCTAGGACAGGGTTCGAGCAGTACTTC. The V call is TRBV20-1, the J call TRBJ2-7; TRBD1 matches at 7 bases. Germline CDR1 reads DFQATT; CDR2 reads SNEGSKA (reference sequence). The ends lost 3 bases at V and 6 bases at J; junction bases unmatched: 2. The CDR3 runs to 11 residues.